These 8 T cell receptor beta chains share one sample of origin, sequenced in a study of beta chain features in type 1 diabetes. Whole-study findings and limits: Patients with Type 1 diabetes showed moderately but significantly shorter TCRB CDR3s in all four CD4+ subsets.

The whole isolated RNA underwent reverse transcription, so sequencing captured expressed TCRB transcripts. The method was immunoSEQ multiplex PCR; TCRdb's version includes in-frame clones alone and lacks a portion of them. This sample carries 640,000 or so clones, 10% to 15% of them seen once, and the ten largest clones take roughly 0.022%. No antigen has been assigned to these receptors. The material sequenced was naive CD4+ T cells from blood. The receptors shown here come from a man aged 18 to 29 with type 1 diabetes.

The chain carries TRBV10-3 and TRBJ1-1, with D possibly being TRBD1 (5 bases). V lost 6 bases, J lost 6 bases, and 14 bases lay in between. CDR3 size: 13 residues. The germline V gene encodes CDR1 ENHRY and CDR2 SYGVKD. The CDR3, as DNA: TGTGCCATCAGGGGGGAAGGGGCGGCTGAAGCTTTCTTT. Translating gives CAIRGEGAAEAFF.

The table lists this clone with a few counts. This sequence joins TRBV2 and TRBJ2-5, with a possible D match to TRBD2 (5 bases). Deletions cut 6 bases from V and 5 bases from J, with 13 bases between. This CDR3 comprises 13 residues. Germline V gene lookup returns CDR1 SNHLY and CDR2 FYNNEI. The DNA of the CDR3 is TGTGCCAGCAGCGTACTAGTTACTGAGACCCAGTACTTC. Its translation: CASSVLVTETQYF. Combining the CDR3 with reference TRBV2 and TRBJ2-5 gives the whole variable domain EPEVTQTPSHQVTQMGQEVILRCVPISNHLYFYWYRQILGQKVEFLVSFYNNEISEKSEIFDDQFSVERPDGSNFTLKIRSTKLEDSAMYFCASSVLVTETQYFGPGTRLLVL.

The rearrangement uses TRBV30 and TRBJ2-6; no clear D gene. Deletions cut 0 bases from V and 4 bases from J, with 10 bases between. CDR3 length equals 15 residues. The germline V gene has CDR1 GTSNPN and CDR2 SVGIG (reference sequence). CDR3 sequence (DNA): TGTGCCTGGAGTGTGGGTCAATCAGGGGCCAACGTCCTGACTTTC. Translated, it gives CAWSVGQSGANVLTF.

This clone was detected a few times. The V call is TRBV7-3, the J call TRBJ1-6; 10 nucleotides match TRBD1. This CDR3 has 15 residues. Germline V gives CDR1 SGHTA, CDR2 FQGTGA. Trimming removed 4 bases from V and 7 bases from J; junction bases left unmatched: 4. The CDR3 protein is CASSYTGQGNSPLHF. In DNA form, the CDR3 reads TGTGCCAGCAGCTATACGGGACAGGGGAATTCACCCCTCCACTTT.

This clone appeared a few times. This chain connects TRBV5-1 to TRBJ2-7; D may be TRBD1 or TRBD2 (5 bases each). V dropped 2 bases and J dropped 5 bases, with 14 bases sitting between them. The CDR3 has 14 residues. The germline V gene encodes CDR1 SGHRS and CDR2 YFSETQ. Written as DNA, the CDR3 is TGCGCCAGCAGCTTCGGGGCCGGGATCAACGAGCAGTACTTC. Translated: CASSFGAGINEQYF.

A few counts support this clone. The chain links TRBV28 to TRBJ2-7, with TRBD2 matching 7 bases. The ends lost 3 bases at V and 1 base at J; junction bases unmatched: 3. Germline V gives CDR1 MDHEN, CDR2 SYDVKM. This CDR3 contains 14 residues. The CDR3 spells CASSFTGGSYEQYF. The CDR3 nucleotides read TGTGCCAGCAGTTTCACCGGGGGGTCCTACGAGCAGTACTTC.

This clone was counted a few times. The CDR3 here is CASSPPGADNSPLHF. The CDR3 DNA follows: TGTGCCAGCTCACCGCCCGGGGCCGATAATTCACCCCTCCACTTT. J is TRBJ1-6 and V is TRBV18, with D maybe TRBD1 (5 bases). Germline-derived CDR1 and CDR2 are KGHSH and LQKENI. V dropped 3 bases and J dropped 5 bases, with 11 bases sitting between them. CDR3 size: 15 residues.

This sequence joins TRBV30 and TRBJ1-3; D remains ambiguous. Germline V gene data show CDR1 as GTSNPN and CDR2 as SVGIG (reference sequence). Trimming removed 3 bases at V and 0 bases at J, with 3 bases between. The CDR3 covers 12 residues. CDR3 amino acids: CAWRFSGNTIYF. The CDR3 region has the DNA TGTGCCTGGAGGTTCTCTGGAAACACCATATATTTT.